Listed here are 19 T cell receptor beta chains from one sample, sequenced in a study of cytomegalovirus exposure and HLA in healthy donors. 60 Vbeta and 13 Jbeta primers were used in PCR. TCRdb's table, derived via immunoSEQ multiplex PCR, lists solely in-frame clones and lacks some. The data hold roughly 170,000 clones, with 75% to 90% observed a single time. The sample taken for sequencing was PBMCs. Every receptor here comes from a boy younger than 18 in good health and CMV-seronegative.

The V gene is TRBV30, the J gene TRBJ2-1; D possibly corresponds to TRBD1 (7 bases). CDR3 size: 13 residues. Trimming took off 5 bases at V and 4 bases at J, with 12 bases between the two ends. The germline CDR1 and CDR2 sequences are GTSNPN and SVGIG (reference sequence). CDR3 loop: CAWEAGQYNEQFF. The CDR3 bases are TGTGCCTGGGAGGCGGGACAGTACAATGAGCAGTTCTTC.

The rearrangement joins TRBV2 to TRBJ1-2; 10 nucleotides align to TRBD1. Germline values: CDR1 SNHLY, CDR2 FYNNEI. Trimming took 8 bases from V and 7 from J; bases not matched to a gene: 13. The length of the CDR3 is 15 residues. Here the CDR3 DNA reads TGTGCCAGCCTCGAAATGACAGGGGGCGCGGGTGGCTACACCTTC. This gives the protein CASLEMTGGAGGYTF.

This rearrangement joins TRBV2 to TRBJ1-1; D gene uncertain. The CDR3 consists of 16 residues. Trimming removed 0 bases from V and 5 bases from J, with 16 bases in between. Germline lookup yields CDR1 SNHLY and CDR2 FYNNEI. The CDR3 spells CASSEALYGVQTEAFF. DNA for the CDR3: TGTGCCAGCAGTGAAGCGCTTTACGGGGTACAGACTGAAGCTTTCTTT. Complete variable domain (other parts from reference TRBV2 and TRBJ1-1): EPEVTQTPSHQVTQMGQEVILRCVPISNHLYFYWYRQILGQKVEFLVSFYNNEISEKSEIFDDQFSVERPDGSNFTLKIRSTKLEDSAMYFCASSEALYGVQTEAFFGQGTRLTVV.

The genes are TRBV7-8 and TRBJ2-7; 9 bases are shared with TRBD2. In germline, CDR1 is SGHVS, CDR2 FQNEAQ. J lost 2 bases, V lost 3 bases, and 8 bases had no gene match. The CDR3 length is 16 residues. CDR3 sequence reads: CASSLGGLAGTYEQYF. The CDR3 coding sequence is TGTGCCAGCAGCTTGGGTGGGCTAGCGGGGACCTACGAGCAGTACTTC.

CDR3 in DNA: TGTGCCAGCAGCTTGGGGGCAGGGCCTAACTATGGCTACACCTTC. Amino acids: CASSLGAGPNYGYTF. The V call is TRBV5-4, the J call TRBJ1-2, with D possibly being TRBD1 (5 bases). The V gene's germline CDR1 is SGHNT and CDR2 YYREEE (reference sequence). The CDR3 length is 15 residues. The V gene lost 0 bases and the J gene lost 0 bases, with 9 bases spanning the gap.

This chain's CDR3 is CSVGRGGVEGYTF. The CDR3 region has the DNA TGCAGCGTGGGTAGGGGGGGCGTGGAGGGCTACACCTTC. The gene calls are TRBV29-1 and TRBJ1-2, with D perhaps TRBD1 (6 bases). V was trimmed by 6 bases and J by 8 bases, leaving 19 bases between them. The CDR3 extends over 13 amino acids. The germline V gene encodes CDR1 SQVTM and CDR2 ANQGSEA.

The chain employs TRBV27 and TRBJ1-5; a weak D match, TRBD1 (6 bases). Germline lookup yields CDR1 MNHEY and CDR2 SMNVEV (reference sequence). The CDR3 has 15 amino acids. V was pared by 8 bases and J by 2 bases, with 16 bases between. CDR3 coding DNA: TGTGCCAGCCAGAACGCAGGGGTCGGCAATCAGCCCCAGCATTTT. Translation gives CASQNAGVGNQPQHF.

The CDR3 is CASGGLYKYQETQYF. CDR3 DNA sequence: TGTGCCAGCGGTGGACTCTATAAGTACCAAGAGACCCAGTACTTC. V gene TRBV6-5 combines with J gene TRBJ2-5; a weak D match, TRBD2 (5 bases). Germline lookup yields CDR1 MNHEY and CDR2 SVGAGI. The CDR3 runs 15 residues. V lost 8 bases and J 0 bases, leaving 16 bases between the germline ends.

The chain recombines TRBV9 with TRBJ2-5; D possibly corresponds to TRBD1 (6 bases). Germline CDR1 is SGDLS and CDR2 is YYNGEE. The CDR3 is 14 residues long. V was shortened by 4 bases and J by 2 bases, with 12 bases between the two germline ends. The chain's CDR3 is CASSPGQIQETQYF. In DNA, the CDR3 is TGTGCCAGCAGCCCAGGACAGATACAAGAGACCCAGTACTTC.

The gene calls are TRBV5-4 and TRBJ2-5; 10 nucleotides match TRBD2. The J call may be in error: the DNA end matches TRBJ2-7 better. The CDR3 totals 15 residues. The germline V gene has CDR1 SGHNT and CDR2 YYREEE (reference sequence). The CDR3 loop is CASSLGASGSYEQYF. Written as DNA, the CDR3 is TGTGCCAGCAGCCTAGGGGCTAGCGGGAGTTACGAGCAGTACTTC.

V and J are TRBV9 and TRBJ1-1; D unresolved. The CDR3 spans 13 residues. Trimming left V 4 bases short and J 1 base short, with 8 bases between. Germline V gene data show CDR1 as SGDLS and CDR2 as YYNGEE. CDR3 sequence (DNA): TGTGCCAGCAGCCGAACAGAGAACACTGAAGCTTTCTTT. This codes for CASSRTENTEAFF. Full variable domain (missing parts from reference TRBV9 and TRBJ1-1): DSGVTQTPKHLITATGQRVTLRCSPRSGDLSVYWYQQSLDQGLQFLIQYYNGEERAKGNILERFSAQQFPDLHSELNLSSLELGDSALYFCASSRTENTEAFFGQGTRLTVV.

V usage is TRBV18 and J usage is TRBJ1-2, with 7 bases aligning to TRBD1. This CDR3 comprises 14 residues. J lost 6 bases, V lost 2 bases, and 6 bases had no gene match. Germline V gene data show CDR1 as KGHSH and CDR2 as LQKENI. CDR3 nucleotides: TGTGCCAGCTCACCAGGCCGACAGGGAGATGGCTACACCTTC. It translates to CASSPGRQGDGYTF.

This rearrangement joins TRBV6-5 to TRBJ1-3; D call uncertain. CDR1 is MNHEY and CDR2 is SVGAGI in the germline V gene. The CDR3 is 15 amino acids. The ends were cut back, 5 bases at V and 0 bases at J, with 11 bases in the middle. CDR3 loop: CASSTRRTSGNTIYF. Written as DNA, the CDR3 is TGTGCCAGCAGTACCCGGAGGACCTCTGGAAACACCATATATTTT.

The rearrangement uses TRBV11-2 and TRBJ2-1; 8 nucleotides align to TRBD2. CDR3 length: 14 amino acids. With 3 bases clipped from V and 5 bases from J, the junction kept 3 bases outside the gene matches. CDR1 and CDR2 (germline): SGHAT, FQNNGV. The DNA for the CDR3 is TGTGCCAGCAGCTTGGTAGCGGGACACAATGAGCAGTTCTTC. Translation gives CASSLVAGHNEQFF.

This chain uses TRBV6-1 with TRBJ2-7; 7 bases line up with TRBD2. The CDR3 length is 14 residues. The germline V gene has CDR1 MNHNS and CDR2 SASEGT. With 5 bases clipped from V and 5 bases from J, the junction kept 9 bases outside the gene matches. CDR3 amino acids: CASSRRGFGDEQYF. The CDR3 DNA follows: TGTGCCAGCAGTAGGCGGGGGTTCGGGGACGAGCAGTACTTC.

The chain is built from TRBV19 and TRBJ1-5; TRBD1 might be the D (6 bases). Germline-derived CDR1 and CDR2 are LNHDA and SQIVND (reference sequence). Trimming pared 7 bases from V and 6 bases from J, leaving 13 bases between. This CDR3 has 13 residues. The CDR3 DNA reads TGTGCCAGTACCTTCCTAGGGGGTCAGCCCCAGCATTTT. Translating gives CASTFLGGQPQHF.

The chain employs TRBV19 and TRBJ1-5, with D maybe TRBD1 (5 bases). This CDR3 has 15 amino acids. CDR1 and CDR2 from the germline V gene are LNHDA and SQIVND (reference sequence). V lost 3 bases to trimming and J lost 2 bases, with 11 bases between them. Here the CDR3 reads CASSIRAGGNQPQHF. The CDR3 DNA reads as TGTGCCAGTAGTATCAGGGCTGGCGGCAATCAGCCCCAGCATTTT.

The count of this clone is one. CDR3 DNA sequence: TGTGCCAGCAGTGAAACAGGGAAGGCTGGCTACACCTTC. Its translation: CASSETGKAGYTF. The chain is built from TRBV25-1 and TRBJ1-2; maybe TRBD1 (6 bases). This CDR3 comprises 13 residues. Germline values: CDR1 MGHDK, CDR2 SYGVNS. The V gene lost 2 bases and the J gene lost 7 bases, with 11 bases spanning the gap.

This clone was recorded a few times. The V and J genes are TRBV7-3 and TRBJ1-2; 7 positions match TRBD1. With V trimmed by 4 bases and J by 7 bases, 12 bases remained unmatched. The CDR3 totals 15 residues. From germline, CDR1 is SGHTA and CDR2 FQGTGA. Here the CDR3 reads CASSSHNRGKGGYTF. The DNA of the CDR3 is TGTGCCAGCAGCTCGCATAACAGGGGCAAGGGTGGCTACACCTTC.